These 16 T cell receptor beta chains came from one sample sequenced in a study of cytomegalovirus exposure and HLA in healthy donors. TCRdb's table, derived via immunoSEQ multiplex PCR, lists solely in-frame clones and lacks some. The sample carries tens of thousands of clones, over 85% recorded once. The material sequenced was PBMCs. These receptor sequences come from a woman younger than 35 in good health and CMV-seropositive.

The genes are TRBV30 and TRBJ1-5, with D unresolved. Germline V lookup: CDR1 GTSNPN, CDR2 SVGIG (reference sequence). V was trimmed by 1 base and J by 1 base, leaving 8 bases between them. The CDR3 is 14 amino acids. The CDR3 sequence: CAWSAGLSNQPQHF. Here the CDR3 DNA reads TGTGCCTGGAGTGCAGGTTTGAGCAATCAGCCCCAGCATTTT.

The chain uses TRBV6-5 and TRBJ2-3; tentative D call: TRBD2 (5 bases). The length of the CDR3 is 12 residues. Trimming took off 5 bases at V and 6 bases at J, with 9 bases between the two ends. The V gene's germline CDR1 is MNHEY and CDR2 SVGAGI. Here the CDR3 DNA reads TGTGCCAGCAGTCCCGGCGGGGATACGCAGTATTTT. The encoded protein is CASSPGGDTQYF.

This clone was picked up one time. The chain links TRBV6-5 to TRBJ1-2, with 9 bases lining up with TRBD1. Germline values: CDR1 MNHEY, CDR2 SVGAGI. The CDR3 runs to 15 residues. The trim removed 5 bases at V and 2 bases at J, leaving 6 bases unmatched. The CDR3 coding sequence is TGTGCCAGCAGTAGTCCGGGACAGGGCAACTATGGCTACACCTTC. This translates into CASSSPGQGNYGYTF.

The table lists this clone with a count of one. V is TRBV5-1 and J is TRBJ1-1; a weak D match, TRBD1 (6 bases). Germline V gene data show CDR1 as SGHRS and CDR2 as YFSETQ. Trimming left V 3 bases short and J 1 base short, with 13 bases between. This CDR3 has 15 residues. CDR3 coding DNA: TGCGCCAGCAGCTCCCTACAGACAGGGAACACTGAAGCTTTCTTT. It yields the protein CASSSLQTGNTEAFF.

The chain employs TRBV5-4 and TRBJ1-1, with 9 bases identical to TRBD1. The CDR3 extends over 15 amino acids. Trimming cost V 0 bases and J 4 bases; bases outside gene matches: 4. CDR1 is SGHNT, CDR2 YYREEE, per germline (reference sequence). The CDR3: CASSLVGQGITEAFF. DNA of the CDR3: TGTGCCAGCAGCTTGGTGGGACAGGGTATCACTGAAGCTTTCTTT.

The chain joins TRBV7-2 to TRBJ1-2; TRBD1 might be the D (6 bases). The CDR3 sequence is 16 residues long. The germline V gene has CDR1 SGHTA and CDR2 FQGNSA. V shed 5 bases and J shed 8 bases, with 24 bases lying between them. The CDR3 is CASSPRPGQTLLGYTF. The DNA for the CDR3 is TGTGCCAGCAGCCCTAGGCCGGGACAAACCCTGTTGGGCTACACCTTC.

The gene calls are TRBV29-1 and TRBJ2-2; tentative D call: TRBD1 (6 bases). The CDR3 runs to 13 residues. From germline, CDR1 is SQVTM and CDR2 ANQGSEA. The ends were cut back, 6 bases at V and 6 bases at J, with 14 bases in the middle. In nucleotides, the CDR3 is TGCAGCGTATTAGGGACATCCGCCGGGGAGCTGTTTTTT. Amino acid sequence: CSVLGTSAGELFF.

The chain has TRBV2 and TRBJ2-2; 7 positions agree with TRBD2. The CDR3 has 13 amino acids. The trim removed 5 bases at V and 8 bases at J, leaving 5 bases unmatched. CDR1 SNHLY and CDR2 FYNNEI come from the germline V gene. CDR3 region: CASSRTRTGELFF. The CDR3 coding sequence is TGTGCCAGCAGTAGGACTAGAACTGGGGAGCTGTTTTTT.

The chain has TRBV29-1 and TRBJ2-3; 9 bases map to TRBD2. Germline V CDR1 and CDR2: SQVTM, ANQGSEA. V lost 4 bases and J lost 1; bases outside the gene matches: 6. There are 15 residues in the CDR3. The CDR3 here is CSVVRAGGRTDTQYF. In nucleotides, the CDR3 is TGCAGCGTTGTTCGAGCGGGGGGCCGCACAGATACGCAGTATTTT.

The V call is TRBV4-1, the J call TRBJ1-1; D is perhaps TRBD1 (5 bases). The V end lost 3 bases, the J end lost 6 bases, and 26 bases lay between the germline ends. From germline, CDR1 is MGHRA and CDR2 YSYEKL. This CDR3 is 18 amino acids long. CDR3 sequence: CASSQKRGGVNNRAEAFF. The DNA for the CDR3 is TGCGCCAGCAGCCAGAAGAGAGGAGGGGTGAATAATAGGGCTGAAGCTTTCTTT.

The chain recombines TRBV29-1 with TRBJ2-5; TRBD1 matches 7 bases. Germline V gene lookup returns CDR1 SQVTM and CDR2 ANQGSEA. The CDR3 sequence is 13 residues long. V trimming: 3 bases; J trimming: 1 base; junction bases outside the gene matches: 2. The CDR3 protein is CSVETGTQETQYF. The CDR3 DNA reads TGCAGCGTTGAGACAGGGACCCAAGAGACCCAGTACTTC.

DNA of the CDR3: TGTGCCAGCAGCTTAGGTATATCAGTAAATCAGCCCCAGCATTTT. This codes for CASSLGISVNQPQHF. This chain connects TRBV7-8 to TRBJ1-5; D gene uncertain. The CDR3 sequence is 15 residues long. Germline V gene lookup returns CDR1 SGHVS and CDR2 FQNEAQ. V was cut by 1 base and J by 4 bases, with 11 bases left in between.

The rearrangement uses TRBV5-1 and TRBJ2-2, with TRBD1 as a possible D gene (6 bases). Looked up from germline, CDR1 is SGHRS and CDR2 is YFSETQ. The V end lost 0 bases, the J end lost 2 bases, and 8 bases lay between the germline ends. This CDR3 is 15 amino acids long. The CDR3 region is CASSLGTVNTGELFF. Written as DNA, the CDR3 is TGCGCCAGCAGCTTGGGGACAGTAAACACCGGGGAGCTGTTTTTT.

The V call is TRBV28, the J call TRBJ2-1; the match to TRBD2 covers 9 bases. Germline loops: CDR1 MDHEN, CDR2 SYDVKM. V was pared by 7 bases and J by 8 bases, with 15 bases of the junction left unmatched. The CDR3 is made up of 16 amino acids. Here the CDR3 reads CASTNLGRGGPDEQFF. The CDR3 nucleotides read TGTGCCAGCACCAACTTAGGGCGGGGGGGCCCGGATGAGCAGTTCTTC.

The chain combines TRBV29-1 with TRBJ1-2, with D unclear. CDR1 and CDR2 (germline): SQVTM, ANQGSEA. The length of the CDR3 is 11 residues. V was shortened by 8 bases and J by 8 bases, with 15 bases between the two germline ends. The CDR3 DNA reads TGCAGCATAAACAGCGGATGGGGCTACACCTTC. Encoded protein: CSINSGWGYTF.

This chain joins TRBV5-1 and TRBJ1-1, with a tentative D call TRBD1 (5 bases). The CDR3 contains 11 residues. Germline CDR1 reads SGHRS; CDR2 reads YFSETQ. V lost 3 bases and J lost 7, with 7 bases in between. The CDR3 DNA reads as TGCGCCAGCAGCTCGGACAATGAAGCTTTCTTT. Residues: CASSSDNEAFF. Using reference TRBV5-1 and TRBJ1-1 for the parts outside the CDR3, the full variable domain is KAGVTQTPRYLIKTRGQQVTLSCSPISGHRSVSWYQQTPGQGLQFLFEYFSETQRNKGNFPGRFSGRQFSNSRSEMNVSTLELGDSALYLCASSSDNEAFFGQGTRLTVV.